This TCR beta chain was found in a study of tumor and adjacent non-tumor tissue in lung cancer. This sample's RNA came from whole unsorted tissue. The normal lung tissue was taken more than 3 cm from the tumor edge. Newly diagnosed lung cancer patients had thoracic surgery in China, August–November 2014, without prior chemotherapy. The library came from three nested PCR rounds adapted from ARM-PCR protocols. Via MiXCR, TCRdb re-called the multiplex PCR reads, giving one row per CDR3 protein. The sample has some 100,000 distinct CDR3 sequences, about 80% seen once. A word on this clonotype: An end of the junction does not agree with germline; a read error may underlie this.

Germline CDR1 is KGHDR and CDR2 is SFDVKD. The CDR3 contains 13 residues. The sample was distant non-tumor lung tissue. The receptor was isolated from a man between 60 and 75 years old with small cell lung cancer. The chain joins TRBV24-1 to TRBJ2-1, with D possibly being TRBD2 (7 bases). The CDR3 nucleotides read TGTGCCACCAGTGATGGGAGGGGGGATGAGCCGTTCTTT. This encodes CATSDGRGDEPFF.